This T cell receptor (beta chain) was sequenced in a study of blood T cell repertoires in COVID-19. Study information: From the United States, Italy and Spain came samples of acute and convalescent COVID-19.

The CDR3 contains 16 residues. CDR1 and CDR2 (germline): SGHRS, YFSETQ. The V end lost 3 bases, the J end lost 0 bases, and 10 bases lay between the germline ends. In the authors' workflow: The authors estimated nucleated cell counts from reference gene primer amplification. Sequencing was performed with immunoSEQ multiplex PCR; in TCRdb, only in-frame clones are kept and a portion is missing. That table gives V, J and clone size, and the DNA gave D and trimming. The repertoire holds 150,000 to 200,000 clones, with about 89% as singletons. The source is a man between 65 and 85 years old with acute or convalescent COVID-19. Sequenced sample: peripheral blood. The chain has TRBV5-1 and TRBJ1-6; D is possibly TRBD1 (6 bases). In nucleotides, the CDR3 is TGCGCCAGCAGCTCCGGACAGAGCTCCTATAATTCACCCCTCCACTTT. Translating gives CASSSGQSSYNSPLHF.